This T cell receptor beta chain was documented in a study of cytomegalovirus exposure and HLA in healthy donors. Broader study findings: Subsequent analysis revealed that first-cohort TCR clusters tended to co-occur in the 130 or so validation repertoires. It was reported that the classifier diagnosed cytomegalovirus status with high specificity and sensitivity in both the original and validation cohorts.

In regard to this clone: Antigen unknown.

Using immunoSEQ multiplex PCR, the repertoire was profiled, and TCRdb retains in-frame clones only, with some absent. The data contain roughly 120,000 clones, about 83% of them singletons. This CDR3 is 15 amino acids long. J was trimmed by 0 bases and V by 4 bases; bases with no gene match: 5. From germline, CDR1 is SNHLY and CDR2 FYNNEI. V gene TRBV2 combines with J gene TRBJ2-7, with 8 nucleotides matching TRBD1. Sequenced input: PBMCs. This TCR was sampled from a man aged 18 to 29 in good health and CMV-seronegative. This CDR3 reads CASSGRQGNSYEQYF. Written as DNA, the CDR3 is TGTGCCAGCAGTGGGCGACAGGGGAACTCCTACGAGCAGTACTTC.